Presented here are 13 T cell receptor beta chains from one specimen sequenced in a study of identical twins. TCRdb re-called the 5' RACE reads through MiXCR, storing one row per CDR3 protein. The sample contains 200,000 to 250,000 distinct CDR3 sequences, approximately 11% of which appear only once. These sequences were also reported in another study, on yellow fever vaccine responses in identical twins.

Material for sequencing was memory (CD45RO+) T cells sorted from blood. The receptors stem from a woman aged 18-29 years in good health.

V usage is TRBV7-9 and J usage is TRBJ2-5; D perhaps matches TRBD1 (5 bases). V lost 3 bases and J 3 bases, leaving 8 bases between the germline ends. CDR1 and CDR2 from the germline V gene are SEHNR and FQNEAQ (reference sequence). The CDR3 length is 13 residues. The CDR3 protein is CASSFDSKETQYF. The CDR3 bases are TGTGCCAGCAGCTTCGACAGTAAAGAGACCCAGTACTTC.

The chain is built from TRBV10-3 and TRBJ2-7; TRBD2 matches 8 bases. Germline trimming cut 2 bases from V and 5 bases from J; bases unmatched to any gene: 2. CDR1 is ENHRY and CDR2 is SYGVKD in the germline V gene. The CDR3 consists of 13 residues. The CDR3 is CAISERGGNEQYF. DNA of the CDR3: TGTGCCATCAGTGAGCGGGGGGGCAACGAGCAGTACTTC.

This clonotype occurred a few times. The chain recombines TRBV7-2 with TRBJ2-6; no clear D. The germline V gene has CDR1 SGHTA and CDR2 FQGNSA. This CDR3 region has 15 residues. Trimming cost V 4 bases and J 0 bases, with 7 bases left between them. This CDR3 reads CASSSHSSGANVLTF. DNA of the CDR3: TGTGCCAGCAGCTCCCACAGCTCTGGGGCCAACGTCCTGACTTTC.

This clonotype occurred many times. The chain combines TRBV12-3 or TRBV12-4 with TRBJ1-5; D uncertain. The ends were cut back, 6 bases at V and 4 bases at J, with 10 bases in the middle. The CDR3 is made up of 13 amino acids. The CDR3 here is CASSSTANQPQHF. The DNA of the CDR3 is TGTGCCAGCAGCAGCACAGCAAATCAGCCCCAGCATTTT.

This clonotype was seen at least ten times. The V gene is TRBV15, the J gene TRBJ2-5; D perhaps matches TRBD1 (5 bases). The CDR3 contains 15 residues. Germline V gene lookup returns CDR1 LNHNV and CDR2 YYDKDF (reference sequence). V was clipped by 0 bases and J by 1 base, with 9 bases between them. The CDR3 is CATSRDQGRQETQYF. In DNA form, the CDR3 reads TGTGCCACCAGCAGAGATCAGGGCCGCCAAGAGACCCAGTACTTC.

CDR3 amino acids: CASSYEGGPRDEQFF. In nucleotides, the CDR3 is TGTGCCAGCAGTTACGAGGGAGGGCCAAGGGATGAGCAGTTCTTC. The V and J genes are TRBV6-2 or TRBV6-3 and TRBJ2-1; 7 nucleotides align to TRBD2. The germline V gene encodes CDR1 MNHEY and CDR2 SVGEGT. This CDR3 has 15 amino acids. J gave up 8 bases and V 2 bases, and 9 bases lay outside the gene matches.

This clonotype was seen at least ten times. J is TRBJ1-5 and V is TRBV29-1; D is undetermined. CDR3 length equals 12 residues. Germline V CDR1 and CDR2: SQVTM, ANQGSEA. The V end lost 4 bases, the J end lost 10 bases, and 14 bases lay between the germline ends. This CDR3 reads CSVGGGGGPQHF. The CDR3 DNA follows: TGCAGCGTTGGAGGAGGCGGTGGCCCCCAGCATTTT. The full variable domain, in which reference TRBV29-1 and TRBJ1-5 provide the parts outside the CDR3, is SAVISQKPSRDICQRGTSLTIQCQVDSQVTMMFWYRQQPGQSLTLIATANQGSEATYESGFVIDKFPISRPNLTFSTLTVSNMSPEDSSIYLCSVGGGGGPQHFGDGTRLSIL.

This clonotype turned up a few times. The J gene is TRBJ2-7, the V gene TRBV4-1; TRBD2 might be the D (6 bases). With 2 bases removed from V and 6 bases from J, the gap between germline ends came to 20 bases. Germline CDR1 MGHRA, CDR2 YSYEKL. The CDR3 contains 16 residues. The CDR3 region is CASSQYPGVRLGEQYF. CDR3 nucleotide sequence: TGCGCCAGCAGCCAATATCCGGGAGTTCGATTAGGCGAGCAGTACTTC.

The chain joins TRBV6-2 or TRBV6-3 to TRBJ2-3; D not resolved. The V end was cut by 0 bases, the J end by 5 bases, with 9 bases between. Per germline, CDR1 MNHEY and CDR2 SVGEGT. The CDR3 has 14 amino acids. This CDR3 reads CASSYSNNEDTQYF. DNA of the CDR3: TGTGCCAGCAGTTACTCGAACAACGAAGATACGCAGTATTTT.

In this sample, this clonotype turned up a few times. V and J are TRBV7-8 and TRBJ2-7; TRBD2 agrees at 8 bases. Germline loops: CDR1 SGHVS, CDR2 FQNEAQ. Losses at the gene ends were 0 bases for V and 5 bases for J; bases not matched to a gene: 12. The CDR3 loop spans 17 amino acids. CDR3 sequence (DNA): TGTGCCAGCAGCTTAGCCTTGCTAGCGGGCTTGGGGGACGAGCAGTACTTC. Its translation: CASSLALLAGLGDEQYF.

V gene TRBV6-1 combines with J gene TRBJ2-5, with 11 positions matching TRBD2. The CDR3 runs to 17 residues. The V segment lost 6 bases and the J segment 0 bases; nucleotides outside the gene matches: 9. Per the germline V gene, CDR1 is MNHNS and CDR2 is SASEGT. In DNA, the CDR3 is TGTGCCAGCAGACTAGCCCTAGCGGGAGGCTACCAAGAGACCCAGTACTTC. As protein: CASRLALAGGYQETQYF.

The sample holds a few counts of this clonotype. The V and J genes are TRBV21-1 and TRBJ1-2. TRBV21-1 is termed a pseudogene. CDR3 length: 18 amino acids. CDR3 amino acids: CASSNKRRGGSPNYGYTF. In DNA, the CDR3 is TGTGCCAGCAGCAACAAAAGAAGAGGAGGTTCCCCTAACTATGGCTACACCTTC.

The CDR3 spells CASSLKRDSYNEQFF. Written as DNA, the CDR3 is TGTGCCAGCAGTTTGAAGCGGGACTCATACAATGAGCAGTTCTTC. The V call is TRBV28, the J call TRBJ2-1, with 7 positions matching TRBD2. The V and J ends lost 3 bases and 4 bases, in that order; junction bases with no gene match: 6. Germline values: CDR1 MDHEN, CDR2 SYDVKM. This CDR3 comprises 15 residues.